The 5 T cell receptor beta chains below were found in one sample sequenced in a study of tumor and adjacent non-tumor tissue in lung cancer. RNA was extracted from bulk tissue without any cell sorting. More than 3 cm separated this lung sample from the edge of the tumor. The library came from three nested PCR rounds adapted from ARM-PCR protocols. TCRdb ran MiXCR on the multiplex PCR reads and lists one entry per CDR3 protein. The sample has over 100,000 distinct CDR3 sequences; around 57% are singletons. Sequenced material: distant non-tumor lung tissue. These receptors were collected from a man aged 55 to 70 with non-small cell lung cancer.

This clonotype was detected ten times or more. The chain carries TRBV5-5 and TRBJ1-3, with D uncertain. V was cut by 4 bases and J by 4 bases, with 9 bases left in between. The CDR3 contains 13 residues. Germline V gene data show CDR1 as SGHKS and CDR2 as YYEKEE (reference sequence). The CDR3: CASSNDPGNTIYF. For the CDR3, the DNA is TGTGCCAGCAGCAACGACCCGGGAAACACCATATATTTT.

Here the CDR3 DNA reads TGTGCCAGCAGCCACCGGGTCAGGGGCCGAAACACCATATATTTT. Its protein product is CASSHRVRGRNTIYF. J is TRBJ1-3 and V is TRBV11-2; tentative D call: TRBD1 (6 bases). Germline V gene data show CDR1 as SGHAT and CDR2 as FQNNGV. Trimming removed 5 bases at V and 5 bases at J, with 16 bases between. The CDR3 extends over 15 amino acids. Full variable domain (rest looked up from reference TRBV11-2 and TRBJ1-3): EAGVAQSPRYKIIEKRQSVAFWCNPISGHATLYWYQQILGQGPKLLIQFQNNGVVDDSQLPKDRFSAERLKGVDSTLKIQPAKLEDSAVYLCASSHRVRGRNTIYFGEGSWLTVV.

Only a few counts were recorded for this clonotype. A single base separates this from a much larger clone, so it may be a read error. The chain couples TRBV29-1 to TRBJ2-3, with TRBD2 matching over 8 bases. The CDR3 has 13 amino acids. Germline loops: CDR1 SQVTM, CDR2 ANQGSEA. The CDR3 DNA reads as TGCACCTGTAGCGGGGCCATCTCAGATACGCAGTATTTT. Encoded protein: CTCSGAISDTQYF.

Concerning this clonotype itself: This is likely a read error, given that the CDR3 carries no conserved phenylalanine or tryptophan at its end. The genes are TRBV11-2 and TRBJ2-3; 7 bases line up with TRBD2. After removal of 5 bases from V and 5 bases from J, the junction contained 16 bases not matched to a gene. CDR3 size: 17 residues. The germline CDR1 and CDR2 sequences are SGHAT and FQNNGV. The CDR3 protein is CASSPIGSGLAGDTQYL. DNA of the CDR3: TGTGCCAGCAGCCCGATCGGTTCGGGATTAGCGGGAGATACGCAGTATTTA.

This clonotype was observed many times. The rearrangement joins TRBV5-6 to TRBJ2-1; D perhaps matches TRBD2 (6 bases). Looked up from germline, CDR1 is SGHDT and CDR2 is YYEEEE. V gave up 0 bases and J gave up 5 bases, with 12 bases separating them. The CDR3 length is 15 residues. The CDR3 reads CASSLVILADNEQFF. DNA of the CDR3: TGTGCCAGCAGCTTGGTGATACTAGCAGACAATGAGCAGTTCTTC.